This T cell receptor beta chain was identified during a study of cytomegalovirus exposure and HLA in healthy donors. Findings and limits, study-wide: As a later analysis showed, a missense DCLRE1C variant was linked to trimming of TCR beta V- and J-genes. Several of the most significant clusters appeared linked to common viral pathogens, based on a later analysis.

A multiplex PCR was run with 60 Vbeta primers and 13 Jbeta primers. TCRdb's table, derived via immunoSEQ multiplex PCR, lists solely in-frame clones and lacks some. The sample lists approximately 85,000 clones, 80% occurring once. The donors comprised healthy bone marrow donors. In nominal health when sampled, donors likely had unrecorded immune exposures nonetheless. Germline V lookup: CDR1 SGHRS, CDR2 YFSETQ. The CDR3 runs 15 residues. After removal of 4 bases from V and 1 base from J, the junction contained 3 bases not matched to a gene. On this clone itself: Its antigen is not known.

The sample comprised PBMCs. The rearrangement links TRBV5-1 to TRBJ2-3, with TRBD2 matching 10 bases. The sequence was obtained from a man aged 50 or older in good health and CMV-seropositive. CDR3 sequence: CASSLGLAGTDTQYF. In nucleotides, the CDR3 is TGCGCCAGCAGCCTCGGACTAGCGGGCACAGATACGCAGTATTTT.